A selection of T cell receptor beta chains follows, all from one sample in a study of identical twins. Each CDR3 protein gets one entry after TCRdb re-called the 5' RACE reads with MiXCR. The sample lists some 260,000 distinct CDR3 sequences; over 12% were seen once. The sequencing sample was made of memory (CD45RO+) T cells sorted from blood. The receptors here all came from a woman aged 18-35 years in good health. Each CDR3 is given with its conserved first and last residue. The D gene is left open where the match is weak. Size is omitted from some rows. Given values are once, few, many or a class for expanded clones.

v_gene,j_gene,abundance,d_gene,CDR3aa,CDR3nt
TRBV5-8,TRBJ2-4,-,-,CAISRTGHIQYF,TGTGCCATCAGTAGAACGGGGCACATTCAGTACTTC
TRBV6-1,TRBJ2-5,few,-,CASSLPPPETQYF,TGTGCCAGCAGTCTCCCCCCCCCCGAGACCCAGTACTTC
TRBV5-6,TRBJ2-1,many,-,CASSLFGLPNYNEQFF,TGTGCCAGCAGCTTGTTTGGGCTCCCGAACTACAATGAGCAGTTCTTC
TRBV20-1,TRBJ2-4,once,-,CSAKGTYRKNIQYF,TGCAGTGCGAAAGGGACATATCGCAAAAACATTCAGTACTTC
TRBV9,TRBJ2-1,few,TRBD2,CASSDYGAGGWNEQFF,TGTGCCAGCAGCGATTATGGAGCGGGGGGATGGAATGAGCAGTTCTTC
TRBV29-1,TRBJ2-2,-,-,CSVKGGANTGELFF,TGCAGCGTTAAGGGCGGTGCGAACACCGGGGAGCTGTTTTTT
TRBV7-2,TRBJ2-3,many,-,CASSLARTRGDTQYF,TGTGCCAGCAGCTTAGCGCGGACTAGGGGGGATACGCAGTATTTT
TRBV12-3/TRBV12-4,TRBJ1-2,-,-,CASGASGSSYGYTF,TGTGCCAGCGGCGCGTCAGGGTCTAGCTATGGCTACACCTTC
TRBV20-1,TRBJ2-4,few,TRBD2,CSARVLAGPIQYF,TGCAGCGCTAGGGTACTAGCGGGGCCCATTCAGTACTTC
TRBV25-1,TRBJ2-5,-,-,CASSEWETQYF,TGTGCCAGCAGTGAATGGGAGACCCAGTACTTC
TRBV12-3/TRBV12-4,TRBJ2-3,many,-,CASSFIRGATDTQYF,TGTGCCAGCAGTTTTATAAGGGGGGCCACAGATACGCAGTATTTT
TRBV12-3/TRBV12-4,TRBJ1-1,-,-,CASRQSMNTEAFF,TGTGCCAGCAGGCAGAGCATGAACACTGAAGCTTTCTTT
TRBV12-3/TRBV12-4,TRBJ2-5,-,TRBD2,CASSQGLAGAGTQYF,TGTGCCAGCAGTCAGGGACTAGCGGGAGCGGGGACCCAGTACTTC
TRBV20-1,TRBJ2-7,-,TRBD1,CSATPGGSYEQYF,TGCAGTGCGACTCCAGGGGGCTCCTACGAGCAGTACTTC
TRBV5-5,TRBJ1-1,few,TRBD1,CASSPGQGDTEAFF,TGTGCCAGCAGCCCGGGACAGGGAGACACTGAAGCTTTCTTT
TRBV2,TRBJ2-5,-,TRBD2,CASRLAGGETQYF,TGTGCCAGCAGATTAGCGGGGGGAGAGACCCAGTACTTC
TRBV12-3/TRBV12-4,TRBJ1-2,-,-,CASSSGGHGYTF,TGTGCCAGCAGTTCGGGTGGCCATGGCTACACCTTC
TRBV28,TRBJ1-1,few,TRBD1,CASSSGGGTEAFF,TGTGCCAGCAGTTCAGGGGGGGGCACTGAAGCTTTCTTT
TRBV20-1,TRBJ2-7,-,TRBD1,CSASSGTAYEQYF,TGCAGTGCCTCATCCGGGACAGCCTACGAGCAGTACTTC
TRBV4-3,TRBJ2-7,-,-,CASSQGLALASYSYEQYF,TGCGCCAGCAGCCAAGGGCTAGCGTTAGCTAGCTACTCCTACGAGCAGTACTTC
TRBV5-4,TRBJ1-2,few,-,CASSLDIYGYTF,TGTGCCAGCAGCTTGGACATCTATGGCTACACCTTC
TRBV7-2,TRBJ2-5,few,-,CASSLANFRSQYF,TGTGCCAGCAGCTTAGCCAACTTTAGGAGTCAGTACTTC
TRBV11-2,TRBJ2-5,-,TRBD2,CASSSGSGGHNVDQYF,TGTGCCAGCAGCTCTGGTAGCGGGGGGCATAACGTGGACCAGTACTTC
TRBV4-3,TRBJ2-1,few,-,CASSQANREYNEQFF,TGCGCCAGCAGCCAAGCGAACAGGGAGTACAATGAGCAGTTCTTC
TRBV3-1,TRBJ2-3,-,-,CTFSLTRPPRTSTDTQYF,TGTACCTTCAGTTTAACCAGACCCCCTAGGACTAGCACAGATACGCAGTATTTT
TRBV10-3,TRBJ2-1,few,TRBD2,CATEAPFAGGYNEQFF,TGTGCCACCGAGGCCCCTTTCGCGGGAGGCTACAATGAGCAGTTCTTC
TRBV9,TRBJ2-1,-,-,CASSVEDYNEQFF,TGTGCCAGCAGCGTAGAGGACTACAATGAGCAGTTCTTC
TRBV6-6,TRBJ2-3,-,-,CASSSGTLLYF,TGTGCCAGCAGTTCGGGGACCCTACTGTATTTT
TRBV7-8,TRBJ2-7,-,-,CASSLFQGPTYEQYF,TGTGCCAGCAGCTTATTTCAGGGGCCCACCTACGAGCAGTACTTC
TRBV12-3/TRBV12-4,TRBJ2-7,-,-,CASRYDTAYELYF,TGTGCCAGCAGGTACGACACCGCCTACGAGCTGTACTTC
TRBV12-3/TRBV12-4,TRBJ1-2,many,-,CASSLGTAGYTF,TGTGCCAGCAGTTTAGGGACAGCGGGCTACACCTTC
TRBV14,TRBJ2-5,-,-,CASSQDSGTQYF,TGTGCCAGCAGCCAAGATAGTGGGACCCAGTACTTC
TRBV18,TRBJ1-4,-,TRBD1,CASSLTGTGFDEKLFF,TGTGCCAGCTCACTCACCGGGACAGGGTTTGATGAAAAACTGTTTTTT
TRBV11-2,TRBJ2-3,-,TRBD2,CASSWTSGGTSTDTQYF,TGTGCCAGCAGCTGGACTAGCGGGGGGACTAGCACAGATACGCAGTATTTT
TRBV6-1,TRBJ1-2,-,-,CASIPPEGGGYTF,TGTGCCAGCATACCCCCGGAGGGAGGTGGCTACACCTTC
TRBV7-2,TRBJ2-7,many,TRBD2,CASRSGLGFHEQYF,TGTGCCAGCAGGTCGGGACTAGGTTTCCACGAGCAGTACTTC
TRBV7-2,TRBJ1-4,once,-,CASSLVGGDNEKLFF,TGTGCCAGCAGCTTAGTCGGGGGGGACAATGAAAAACTGTTTTTT
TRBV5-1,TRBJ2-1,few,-,CASSRGVGSSNEQFF,TGCGCCAGCAGCCGGGGAGTGGGGTCCTCCAATGAGCAGTTCTTC
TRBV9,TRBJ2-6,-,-,CASSPSTAGANVLTF,TGTGCCAGCAGCCCCTCTACAGCAGGGGCCAACGTCCTGACTTTC